This T cell receptor beta chain was captured by sequencing in a study of long-term antiretroviral therapy in people with HIV. The assay used was immunoSEQ (version v3.0), run at survey level. Sequencing had a target that covered 40,000-50,000 T-cell genomes per sample. Generated by immunoSEQ multiplex PCR, the TCRdb table keeps only in-frame clones and is missing some. Of roughly 14,000 clones in the sample, around four fifths are singletons; the top ten hold 16%. Study conclusions and caveats: Pre-ART expanded clones dominated the repertoire at every time point. Researchers lacked any data on ART adherence, viral resistance or therapy changes. Despite increasing after ART, diversity remained lower than that of transplant donor controls.

In regard to this clone: As yet, its antigen is unknown.

Between the trimmed V and J ends, which lost 10 bases and 6 bases, there was a span of 25 bases. Per germline, CDR1 ENHRY and CDR2 SYGVKD. This CDR3 is 15 amino acids long. The receptor was derived from a woman between 40 and 55 years old with HIV. The sequences come from unsorted PBMCs, collected 1.8 years before starting antiretroviral therapy. V gene TRBV10-3 combines with J gene TRBJ2-7; D perhaps matches TRBD1 (6 bases). CDR3 sequence: CATSLGLDSLLEQYF. DNA of the CDR3: TGTGCCACCTCATTGGGTTTGGACAGCCTCCTCGAGCAGTACTTC.